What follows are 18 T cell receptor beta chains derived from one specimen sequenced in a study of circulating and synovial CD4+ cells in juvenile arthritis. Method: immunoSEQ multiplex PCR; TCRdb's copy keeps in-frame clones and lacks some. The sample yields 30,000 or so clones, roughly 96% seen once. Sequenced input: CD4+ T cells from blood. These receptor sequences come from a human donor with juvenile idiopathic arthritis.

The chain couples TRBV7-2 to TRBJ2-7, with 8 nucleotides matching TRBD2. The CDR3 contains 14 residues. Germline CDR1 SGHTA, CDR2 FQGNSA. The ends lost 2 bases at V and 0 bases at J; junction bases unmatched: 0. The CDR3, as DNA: TGTGCCAGCAGCTTAAGCGGGAGCTCCTACGAGCAGTACTTC. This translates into CASSLSGSSYEQYF.

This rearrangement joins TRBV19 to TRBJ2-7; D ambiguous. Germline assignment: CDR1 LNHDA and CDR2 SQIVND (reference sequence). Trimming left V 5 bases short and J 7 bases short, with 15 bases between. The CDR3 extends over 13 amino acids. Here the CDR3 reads CASSPSGIWEQYF. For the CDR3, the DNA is TGTGCCAGTAGTCCGTCGGGTATTTGGGAGCAGTACTTC.

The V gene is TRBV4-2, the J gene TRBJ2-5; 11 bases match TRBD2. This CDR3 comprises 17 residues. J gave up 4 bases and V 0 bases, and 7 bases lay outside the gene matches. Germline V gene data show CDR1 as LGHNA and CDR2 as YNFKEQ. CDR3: CASSQDRTSGSRETQYF. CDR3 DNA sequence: TGTGCCAGCAGCCAAGATCGAACTAGCGGGAGTCGAGAGACCCAGTACTTC.

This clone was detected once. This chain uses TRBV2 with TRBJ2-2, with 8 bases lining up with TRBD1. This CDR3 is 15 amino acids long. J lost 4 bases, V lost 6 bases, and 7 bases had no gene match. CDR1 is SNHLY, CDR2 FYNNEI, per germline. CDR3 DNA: TGTGCCAGCAGCTACGACAGGGGAGGCACCGGGGAGCTGTTTTTT. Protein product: CASSYDRGGTGELFF.

The CDR3 DNA follows: TGTGCCAGCAGCGAACAGACGCTCGGCGGAGAGACCCAGTACTTC. Translation gives CASSEQTLGGETQYF. The rearrangement joins TRBV2 to TRBJ2-5, with D uncertain. This CDR3 is 15 amino acids long. From germline, CDR1 is SNHLY and CDR2 FYNNEI. The germline V and J ends were trimmed by 6 bases and 4 bases, with 18 bases remaining between them.

The CDR3 reads CASTEGQGTYGYTF. In nucleotides, the CDR3 is TGTGCCAGCACCGAGGGACAGGGGACCTATGGCTACACCTTC. The rearrangement joins TRBV28 to TRBJ1-2; TRBD1 aligns across 10 bases. This CDR3 has 14 amino acids. Per the germline V gene, CDR1 is MDHEN and CDR2 is SYDVKM. The V gene end was trimmed by 7 bases and the J gene end by 4 bases; junction bases not matched to a gene: 6.

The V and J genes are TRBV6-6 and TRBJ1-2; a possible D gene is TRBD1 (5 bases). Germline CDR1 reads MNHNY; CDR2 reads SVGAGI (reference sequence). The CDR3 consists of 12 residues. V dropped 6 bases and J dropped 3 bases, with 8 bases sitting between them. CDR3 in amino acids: CASRSGDYGYTF. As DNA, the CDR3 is TGTGCCAGCAGGTCGGGGGACTATGGCTACACCTTC.

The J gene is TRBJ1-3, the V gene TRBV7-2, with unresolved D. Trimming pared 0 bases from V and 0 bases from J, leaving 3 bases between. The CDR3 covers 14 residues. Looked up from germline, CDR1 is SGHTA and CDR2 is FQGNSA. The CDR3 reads CASSLAHSGNTIYF. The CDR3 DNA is TGTGCCAGCAGCTTAGCCCACTCTGGAAACACCATATATTTT.

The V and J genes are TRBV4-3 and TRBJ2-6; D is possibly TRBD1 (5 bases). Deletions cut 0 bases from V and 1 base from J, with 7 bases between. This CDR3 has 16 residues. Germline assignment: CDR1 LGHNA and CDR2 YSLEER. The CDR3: CASSQDRQSGANVLTF. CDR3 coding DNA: TGCGCCAGCAGCCAAGATCGACAGTCTGGGGCCAACGTCCTGACTTTC.

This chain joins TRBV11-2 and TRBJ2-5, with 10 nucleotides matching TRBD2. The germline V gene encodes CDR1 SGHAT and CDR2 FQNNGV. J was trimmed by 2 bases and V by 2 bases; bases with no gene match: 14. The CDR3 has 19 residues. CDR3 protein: CASSLKASGGPHLQETQYF. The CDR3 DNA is TGTGCCAGCAGCTTAAAGGCTAGCGGGGGCCCCCACCTTCAAGAGACCCAGTACTTC.

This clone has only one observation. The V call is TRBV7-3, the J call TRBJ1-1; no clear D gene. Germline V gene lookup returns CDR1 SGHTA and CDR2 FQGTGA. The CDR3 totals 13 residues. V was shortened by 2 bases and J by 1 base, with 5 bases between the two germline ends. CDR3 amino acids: CASSLGRNTEAFF. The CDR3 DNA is TGTGCCAGCAGCTTAGGCAGGAACACTGAAGCTTTCTTT.

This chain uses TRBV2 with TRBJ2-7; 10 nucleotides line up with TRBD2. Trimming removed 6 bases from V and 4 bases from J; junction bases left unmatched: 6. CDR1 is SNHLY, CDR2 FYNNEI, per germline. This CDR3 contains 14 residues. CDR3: CASSLSGGLYEQYF. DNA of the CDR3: TGTGCCAGCAGCCTTAGCGGGGGGCTTTACGAGCAGTACTTC. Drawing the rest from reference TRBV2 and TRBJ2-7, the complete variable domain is EPEVTQTPSHQVTQMGQEVILRCVPISNHLYFYWYRQILGQKVEFLVSFYNNEISEKSEIFDDQFSVERPDGSNFTLKIRSTKLEDSAMYFCASSLSGGLYEQYFGPGTRLTVT.

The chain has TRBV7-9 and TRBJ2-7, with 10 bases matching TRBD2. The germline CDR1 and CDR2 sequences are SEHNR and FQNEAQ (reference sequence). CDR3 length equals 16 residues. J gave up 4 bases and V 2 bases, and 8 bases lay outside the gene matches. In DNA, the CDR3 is TGTGCCAGCAGCTTAATCGGTAGCGGGGGGACGTACGAGCAGTACTTC. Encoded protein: CASSLIGSGGTYEQYF.

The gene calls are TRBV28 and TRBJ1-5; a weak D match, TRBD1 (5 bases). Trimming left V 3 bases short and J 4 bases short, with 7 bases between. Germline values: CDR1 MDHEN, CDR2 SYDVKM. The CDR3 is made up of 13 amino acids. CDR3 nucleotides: TGTGCCAGCAGTTTTCAGGGAAATCAGCCCCAGCATTTT. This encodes CASSFQGNQPQHF.

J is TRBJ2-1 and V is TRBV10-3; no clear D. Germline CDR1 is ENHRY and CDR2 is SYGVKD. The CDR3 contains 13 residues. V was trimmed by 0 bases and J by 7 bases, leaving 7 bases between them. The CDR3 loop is CAISESTLNEQFF. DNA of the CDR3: TGTGCCATCAGTGAGTCGACACTTAATGAGCAGTTCTTC.

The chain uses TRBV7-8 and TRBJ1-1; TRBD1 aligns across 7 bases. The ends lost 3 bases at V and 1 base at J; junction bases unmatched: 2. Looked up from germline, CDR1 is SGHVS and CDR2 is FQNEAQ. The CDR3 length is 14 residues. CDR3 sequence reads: CASSLSGGNTEAFF. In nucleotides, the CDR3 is TGTGCCAGCAGCTTGTCAGGGGGGAACACTGAAGCTTTCTTT. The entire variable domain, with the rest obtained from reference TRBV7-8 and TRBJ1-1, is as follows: GAGVSQSPRYKVAKRGQDVALRCDPISGHVSLFWYQQALGQGPEFLTYFQNEAQLDKSGLPSDRFFAERPEGSVSTLKIQRTQQEDSAVYLCASSLSGGNTEAFFGQGTRLTVV.

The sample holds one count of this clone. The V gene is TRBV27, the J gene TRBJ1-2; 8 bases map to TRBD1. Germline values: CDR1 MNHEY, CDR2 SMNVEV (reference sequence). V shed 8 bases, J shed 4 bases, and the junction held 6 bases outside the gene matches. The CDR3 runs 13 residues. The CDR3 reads CASRPTGVYGYTF. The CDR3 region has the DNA TGTGCCAGCCGGCCGACAGGGGTCTATGGCTACACCTTC.

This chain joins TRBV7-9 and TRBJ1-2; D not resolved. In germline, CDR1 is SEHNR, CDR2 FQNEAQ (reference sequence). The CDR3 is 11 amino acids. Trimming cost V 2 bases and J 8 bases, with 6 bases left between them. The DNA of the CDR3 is TGTGCCAGCAGCTTACTGGGCGGCTACACCTTC. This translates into CASSLLGGYTF.